This TCR beta chain was recovered during a study of cytomegalovirus exposure and HLA in healthy donors. Overall study results and limits: In a later analysis, parvovirus B19, influenza, CMV and Epstein-Barr virus appeared linked to several top co-occurrence clusters.

13 Jbeta primers and 60 Vbeta primers were used for the PCR. Method: immunoSEQ multiplex PCR; TCRdb's copy keeps in-frame clones and lacks some. The sample holds 150,000 to 200,000 clones, roughly 80% seen once. This clone occurred once. The antigen remains undetermined. Looked up from germline, CDR1 is MDHEN and CDR2 is SYDVKM. This CDR3 is built from 19 residues. V lost 4 bases, J lost 4 bases, and 20 bases stayed unmatched. The TCR was taken from a woman aged 18-29 years in good health and CMV-seronegative. This chain connects TRBV28 to TRBJ2-7; 9 nucleotides align to TRBD2. The sequenced sample was PBMCs. CDR3 loop: CASSSRDPDPAGGIYEQYF. Written as DNA, the CDR3 is TGTGCCAGCAGTTCGCGTGATCCAGACCCAGCGGGAGGAATATACGAGCAGTACTTC.